This is a list of T cell receptor beta chains from one sample in a study of human T cells and chemical hapten exposure. TCRdb fed the RACE reads into MiXCR, producing one record per CDR3 protein. The table lists about 73,000 distinct CDR3 sequences, about 8% of them singletons. This sample comprised whole blood, obtained in connection with sensitization to the hapten diphenylcyclopropenone (DPC). Receptors were obtained from a woman between 50 and 59 years old with alopecia areata. Some clones in this sample may be carry-over from other donors' samples. Both conserved end residues are part of each CDR3. A D gene is named only where the DNA matches it firmly. Clone sizes are given selectively: once, few, many, or a class where the clone is expanded.

CDR3 protein: CSARAAGVRGSGEQYF
CDR3 DNA: TGCAGTGCTAGAGCCGCCGGAGTCAGGGGATCTGGCGAGCAGTACTTC
V gene: TRBV20-1
clone size: NA
D gene: NA
J gene: TRBJ2-7

CDR3 protein: CASEGREKIDEQFF
CDR3 DNA: TGTGCCAGCGAGGGGCGGGAGAAAATCGATGAGCAGTTCTTC
V gene: TRBV6-2/TRBV6-3
clone size: NA
D gene: TRBD2
J gene: TRBJ2-1

CDR3 protein: CASSGGRDSPLHF
CDR3 DNA: TGTGCCAGTTCAGGGGGCCGAGATTCACCCCTCCACTTT
V gene: TRBV12-3/TRBV12-4
clone size: few
D gene: TRBD1
J gene: TRBJ1-6

CDR3 protein: CASSRTSYEQYF
CDR3 DNA: TGTGCCAGCAGCCGCACCAGCTACGAGCAGTACTTC
V gene: TRBV6-2/TRBV6-3
clone size: NA
D gene: NA
J gene: TRBJ2-7

CDR3 protein: CASSPQDHTQYF
CDR3 DNA: TGCGCCAGCAGCCCGCAGGATCATACGCAGTATTTT
V gene: TRBV5-1
clone size: NA
D gene: NA
J gene: TRBJ2-3

CDR3 protein: CAISSPSSGNTIYF
CDR3 DNA: TGTGCCATCAGTTCCCCCAGCAGTGGAAACACCATATATTTT
V gene: TRBV10-3
clone size: many
D gene: NA
J gene: TRBJ1-3

CDR3 protein: CSASQGAGNQPQHF
CDR3 DNA: TGCAGTGCTAGTCAGGGGGCTGGCAATCAGCCCCAGCATTTT
V gene: TRBV20-1
clone size: NA
D gene: TRBD1
J gene: TRBJ1-5

CDR3 protein: CASSRALIGPQHF
CDR3 DNA: TGTGCCAGCAGTCGGGCCCTTATTGGGCCCCAGCATTTT
V gene: TRBV12-3/TRBV12-4
clone size: many
D gene: NA
J gene: TRBJ1-5

CDR3 protein: CASSSGTGDLETQYF
CDR3 DNA: TGCGCCAGCAGCTCCGGGACAGGGGACTTGGAGACCCAGTACTTC
V gene: TRBV5-1
clone size: many
D gene: TRBD1
J gene: TRBJ2-5

CDR3 protein: CASSHHRQGAENTEAFF
CDR3 DNA: TGTGCCAGCAGCCACCACCGACAGGGGGCGGAAAACACTGAAGCTTTCTTT
V gene: TRBV7-2
clone size: few
D gene: TRBD1
J gene: TRBJ1-1

CDR3 protein: CAISDATGVKPQHF
CDR3 DNA: TGTGCCATCAGTGACGCGACAGGGGTCAAGCCCCAGCATTTT
V gene: TRBV10-3
clone size: many
D gene: TRBD1
J gene: TRBJ1-5

CDR3 protein: CASGLAGGGTDTQYF
CDR3 DNA: TGTGCCAGCGGGCTAGCGGGGGGGGGCACAGATACGCAGTATTTT
V gene: TRBV6-1
clone size: NA
D gene: TRBD2
J gene: TRBJ2-3

CDR3 protein: CASSVDSSSYEQYF
CDR3 DNA: TGTGCCAGCAGCGTCGACTCGAGCTCCTACGAGCAGTACTTC
V gene: TRBV9
clone size: NA
D gene: NA
J gene: TRBJ2-7

CDR3 protein: CASSLPLRGGYNEQFF
CDR3 DNA: TGTGCCAGCAGTTTACCTCTAAGGGGGGGATACAATGAGCAGTTCTTC
V gene: TRBV28
clone size: NA
D gene: NA
J gene: TRBJ2-1

CDR3 protein: CASREQGSANYGYTF
CDR3 DNA: TGTGCCAGCAGGGAGCAGGGGTCCGCTAACTATGGCTACACCTTC
V gene: TRBV2
clone size: NA
D gene: NA
J gene: TRBJ1-2

CDR3 protein: CASSPIMGDTEAFF
CDR3 DNA: TGTGCCAGCAGCCCGATCATGGGAGACACTGAAGCTTTCTTT
V gene: TRBV5-5
clone size: many
D gene: NA
J gene: TRBJ1-1

CDR3 protein: CASSSGRGVYNEQFF
CDR3 DNA: TGTGCCAGCAGTTCCGGGCGGGGGGTTTACAATGAGCAGTTCTTC
V gene: TRBV28
clone size: many
D gene: TRBD2
J gene: TRBJ2-1

CDR3 protein: CASSGSKNIQYF
CDR3 DNA: TGTGCCAGCAGCGGGAGTAAAAACATTCAGTACTTC
V gene: TRBV7-9
clone size: few
D gene: NA
J gene: TRBJ2-4

CDR3 protein: CASSRDRGTATNEKLFF
CDR3 DNA: TGTGCCAGCTCACGGGACAGGGGCACCGCAACTAATGAAAAACTGTTTTTT
V gene: TRBV18
clone size: NA
D gene: TRBD1
J gene: TRBJ1-4

CDR3 protein: CASSQAAGIENSPLHF
CDR3 DNA: TGCGCCAGCAGCCAAGCCGCAGGGATTGAGAATTCACCCCTCCACTTT
V gene: TRBV4-1
clone size: many
D gene: NA
J gene: TRBJ1-6

CDR3 protein: CASSLPTPGLAGAEYF
CDR3 DNA: TGTGCCAGCAGCTTACCAACACCGGGACTAGCGGGGGCCGAGTACTTC
V gene: TRBV11-2
clone size: many
D gene: TRBD2
J gene: TRBJ2-7

CDR3 protein: CASSSTGTVYEQYF
CDR3 DNA: TGTGCCAGCAGCTCTACCGGGACAGTCTACGAGCAGTACTTC
V gene: TRBV5-6
clone size: few
D gene: TRBD1
J gene: TRBJ2-7

CDR3 protein: CATSRDDGGTEDTQYF
CDR3 DNA: TGTGCCACCAGCAGAGATGATGGCGGGACGGAAGATACGCAGTATTTT
V gene: TRBV15
clone size: NA
D gene: NA
J gene: TRBJ2-3

CDR3 protein: CAIGGLAAVADTQYF
CDR3 DNA: TGTGCCATCGGGGGACTAGCGGCCGTCGCAGATACGCAGTATTTT
V gene: TRBV10-3
clone size: NA
D gene: TRBD2
J gene: TRBJ2-3

CDR3 protein: CASSLVGQGRYSPLHF
CDR3 DNA: TGTGCCAGCAGCTTAGTGGGGCAGGGTCGGTATTCACCCCTCCACTTT
V gene: TRBV11-2
clone size: NA
D gene: NA
J gene: TRBJ1-6

CDR3 protein: CASSRQGNGDGYTF
CDR3 DNA: TGTGCCAGCAGCCGACAGGGGAATGGAGATGGCTACACCTTC
V gene: TRBV6-2/TRBV6-3
clone size: many
D gene: TRBD1
J gene: TRBJ1-2

CDR3 protein: CASSGGDRVLGEQYF
CDR3 DNA: TGTGCCAGCAGTGGAGGAGACAGGGTCCTCGGCGAGCAGTACTTC
V gene: TRBV6-1
clone size: many
D gene: TRBD1
J gene: TRBJ2-7

CDR3 protein: CASSYLRNQGYTEAFF
CDR3 DNA: TGTGCCAGCAGTTACCTACGGAACCAGGGATATACTGAAGCTTTCTTT
V gene: TRBV6-6
clone size: many
D gene: NA
J gene: TRBJ1-1

CDR3 protein: CASSPPAGANTEAFF
CDR3 DNA: TGTGCCAGCTCACCACCGGCGGGGGCAAACACTGAAGCTTTCTTT
V gene: TRBV18
clone size: few
D gene: NA
J gene: TRBJ1-1

CDR3 protein: CASSQESASGSFVNEQFF
CDR3 DNA: TGCGCCAGCAGCCAAGAGTCCGCTAGCGGGAGTTTTGTGAATGAGCAGTTCTTC
V gene: TRBV4-3
clone size: NA
D gene: TRBD2
J gene: TRBJ2-1

CDR3 protein: CASSLEAGTDTEAFF
CDR3 DNA: TGCGCCAGCAGCTTGGAGGCAGGGACGGACACTGAAGCTTTCTTT
V gene: TRBV5-1
clone size: NA
D gene: NA
J gene: TRBJ1-1

CDR3 protein: CSARTGASGNQPQHF
CDR3 DNA: TGCAGTGCTAGAACAGGGGCCTCTGGCAATCAGCCCCAGCATTTT
V gene: TRBV20-1
clone size: NA
D gene: TRBD1
J gene: TRBJ1-5

CDR3 protein: CASSIAPRGNQPQHF
CDR3 DNA: TGTGCCAGTAGTATAGCCCCCAGGGGGAATCAGCCCCAGCATTTT
V gene: TRBV19
clone size: few
D gene: TRBD1
J gene: TRBJ1-5

CDR3 protein: CASKDREYSPLHF
CDR3 DNA: TGTGCCAGCAAAGACAGGGAGTATTCACCCCTCCACTTT
V gene: TRBV6-1
clone size: many
D gene: TRBD1
J gene: TRBJ1-6

CDR3 protein: CASSSGTGGSAINQPQHF
CDR3 DNA: TGTGCCAGCAGCTCCGGGACAGGGGGTTCGGCTATCAATCAGCCCCAGCATTTT
V gene: TRBV12-3/TRBV12-4
clone size: NA
D gene: TRBD1
J gene: TRBJ1-5

CDR3 protein: CASSPLGREAYNEQFF
CDR3 DNA: TGTGCCAGCAGTCCCTTGGGCAGAGAAGCCTACAATGAGCAGTTCTTC
V gene: TRBV27
clone size: many
D gene: NA
J gene: TRBJ2-1

CDR3 protein: CASSLGGLGAGATYEQYF
CDR3 DNA: TGTGCCAGCAGTTTGGGAGGGTTGGGAGCGGGGGCCACCTACGAGCAGTACTTC
V gene: TRBV27
clone size: NA
D gene: TRBD2
J gene: TRBJ2-7

CDR3 protein: CASSFRQNQETQYF
CDR3 DNA: TGTGCCAGCAGCTTTCGGCAGAACCAAGAGACCCAGTACTTC
V gene: TRBV5-4
clone size: NA
D gene: NA
J gene: TRBJ2-5

CDR3 protein: CASTTAALNQPQHF
CDR3 DNA: TGTGCCAGCACCACGGCAGCCCTTAATCAGCCCCAGCATTTT
V gene: TRBV6-2/TRBV6-3
clone size: many
D gene: NA
J gene: TRBJ1-5

CDR3 protein: CSVGTSGGAADTQYF
CDR3 DNA: TGCAGCGTCGGGACTAGCGGGGGGGCCGCAGATACGCAGTATTTT
V gene: TRBV29-1
clone size: NA
D gene: TRBD2
J gene: TRBJ2-3

CDR3 protein: CAWSGSVPGYNEQFF
CDR3 DNA: TGTGCCTGGAGTGGTAGCGTCCCCGGCTACAATGAGCAGTTCTTC
V gene: TRBV30
clone size: few
D gene: NA
J gene: TRBJ2-1

CDR3 protein: CASSLRGENEQFF
CDR3 DNA: TGTGCCAGCAGCCTCCGGGGCGAGAATGAGCAGTTCTTC
V gene: TRBV5-4
clone size: few
D gene: NA
J gene: TRBJ2-1

CDR3 protein: CASSNGTFYGYTF
CDR3 DNA: TGTGCCAGCAGTAACGGGACGTTCTATGGCTACACCTTC
V gene: TRBV27
clone size: few
D gene: NA
J gene: TRBJ1-2